This entry is about one T cell receptor (beta chain). Its antigen is undetermined. These data come from a study of OX40 agonist ivuxolimab in advanced cancers. Study conclusions and caveats: In the expanded peripheral T cells, antigen specificity was never determined. Among the least clonally expanded were partial responders at 0.1-3.0 mg/kg.

Produced via immunoSEQ multiplex PCR; TCRdb's table is partial and in-frame only. The data hold more than 85,000 clones, with around nine tenths observed a single time. This CDR3 region has 13 residues. V was pared by 4 bases and J by 2 bases, with 8 bases between. Germline V gene data show CDR1 as SGDLS and CDR2 as YYNGEE. The sample was CD4+ or CD8+ T cells sorted from blood, taken in a trial of the OX40 agonist ivuxolimab. The rearrangement joins TRBV9 to TRBJ2-3; unclear D gene. The receptor was isolated from an adult with an advanced solid tumor such as melanoma, head and neck, liver or kidney cancer. CDR3 bases: TGTGCCAGCAGCTACATCATCACAGATACGCAGTATTTT. It translates to CASSYIITDTQYF.